This entry features one T cell receptor beta chain sequence. The data originate from a study of blood T cell repertoires in COVID-19. The wider study: Collection of acute and convalescent COVID-19 samples took place in the United States, Italy and Spain. Nucleic acid was either cDNA or gDNA, and it came from T cells, B-cell-depleted T cells, or PBMCs.

The V gene's germline CDR1 is MNHEY and CDR2 SVGAGI. With 9 bases removed from V and 1 base from J, the gap between germline ends came to 12 bases. This CDR3 contains 13 residues. Methods used by the authors: The assay estimated nucleated cells by amplifying reference gene primers. Assay: immunoSEQ multiplex PCR; the TCRdb copy retains only in-frame clones and omits some. That table supplies the V and J calls and clone size; D and trimming were determined from the DNA. Found here are tens of thousands of clones, approximately 81% of them singletons; the top ten hold about 3%. The sequenced material came from peripheral blood. The receptor was derived from a man between 65 and 85 years old with COVID-19, enrolled during active disease. The chain has TRBV6-5 and TRBJ2-5; D gene unclear. The CDR3, as DNA: TGTGCCAGTTGCGTCGGAGCCCAAGAGACCCAGTACTTC. The encoded protein is CASCVGAQETQYF.